The rows below give T cell receptor beta chains drawn from one sample of a study of T cells of healthy individuals. A single record per CDR3 protein comes from TCRdb applying MiXCR to the 5' RACE reads. The profile shows 90,000 to 100,000 distinct CDR3 sequences, roughly 15% of them singletons. These receptors all come from a human donor in good health. The CDR3 runs from the conserved cysteine through the conserved F or W. A D gene is named only where the DNA matches it firmly. Clone sizes are given selectively: once, few, many, or a class where the clone is expanded.

>TRBJ2-5|few|TRBV6-1|-
TGTGCCAGCAGGATGACAAATGGGGCAGAGACCCAGTACTTC
CASRMTNGAETQYF
>TRBJ2-4|few|TRBV3-1|-
TGTGCCAGCAGCCAAGATCGGCAGCTAGCCAAAAACATTCAGTACTTC
CASSQDRQLAKNIQYF
>TRBJ2-7|-|TRBV7-8|TRBD1
TGTGCCAGCAGCAACCCGGGACAGGGAGTGAGGGAGCAGTACTTC
CASSNPGQGVREQYF
>TRBJ1-1|many|TRBV28|TRBD1
TGTGCCAGCAGCTCCGGGCAGGGGGACACTGAAGCTTTCTTT
CASSSGQGDTEAFF
>TRBJ2-1|many|TRBV14|-
TGTGCCAGCAGCCATGCCGGGACGTGGAACAATGAGCAGTTCTTC
CASSHAGTWNNEQFF
>TRBJ1-5|-|TRBV7-9|-
TGTGCCAGCAGAGAAAGTTCCCCCCGGGGCTCCAATCAGCCCCAGCATTTT
CASRESSPRGSNQPQHF
>TRBJ2-5|few|TRBV7-2|-
TGTGCCAGCAGCTTCGGCCTAGCCGTAGAGACCCAGTACTTC
CASSFGLAVETQYF
>TRBJ2-5|few|TRBV30|-
TGTGCCTGGAACTTGGACAACCAAGAGACCCAGTACTTC
CAWNLDNQETQYF
>TRBJ1-2|few|TRBV20-1|-
TGCAGTGCTAGTGCCCGGGAGAGGGGTGGCTACACCTTC
CSASARERGGYTF
>TRBJ2-7|-|TRBV20-1|-
TGCAGTGCCCCCGGGACCGAAGCCTACGAGCAGTACTTC
CSAPGTEAYEQYF
>TRBJ2-1|few|TRBV18|-
TGTGCCAGCACGCACATCAATGAGCAGTTCTTC
CASTHINEQFF
>TRBJ2-7|many|TRBV11-1|-
TGTGCCAGCAGCTTAGGCGCAAGCGGCGAGCAGTACTTC
CASSLGASGEQYF
>TRBJ2-1|-|TRBV4-1|TRBD1
TGCGCCAGCAGCCTCTCAGGGACAGGGAGAAGTGAGCAGTTCTTC
CASSLSGTGRSEQFF
>TRBJ1-6|many|TRBV28|-
TGTGCCAGCAGTTTTCGAGGGGAGGGTAATTCACCCCTCCACTTT
CASSFRGEGNSPLHF
>TRBJ2-1|-|TRBV6-2/TRBV6-3|TRBD2
TGTGCCAGCAGTTACGCGGGGGGAACTGAGCAGTTCTTC
CASSYAGGTEQFF
>TRBJ2-7|few|TRBV24-1|-
TGTGCCACCAGTGACCCCCGTGGTAGCGGTGGCGAGCAGTACTTC
CATSDPRGSGGEQYF
>TRBJ1-6|few|TRBV9|TRBD1
TGTGCCAGCAGCGAGGAGACAGGGGGCGGTTCACCCCTCCACTTT
CASSEETGGGSPLHF
>TRBJ1-6|-|TRBV12-3/TRBV12-4|-
TGTGCCAGCACCTCGGCCTCAACCTATTCACCCCTCCACTTT
CASTSASTYSPLHF
>TRBJ1-2|many|TRBV19|-
TGTGCCAGTAGTCTGGGCTTCTATGGCTACACCTTC
CASSLGFYGYTF
>TRBJ1-1|-|TRBV29-1|-
TGCAGCGTTGATGGGGCCCTCATGAACACTGAAGCTTTCTTT
CSVDGALMNTEAFF
>TRBJ2-2|few|TRBV15|TRBD1
TGTGCCACCAGCAGAGAACGGACAGGGACTAACACCGGGGAGCTGTTTTTT
CATSRERTGTNTGELFF
>TRBJ2-1|few|TRBV20-1|TRBD2
TGCAGTGCTAGAGATGCGACTAGCCGGTCCTACAATGAGCAGTTCTTC
CSARDATSRSYNEQFF
>TRBJ2-7|many|TRBV20-1|TRBD1
TGCAGTGCCACGGACAGGGACTACGAGCAGTACTTC
CSATDRDYEQYF
>TRBJ2-5|-|TRBV18|-
TGTGCCAGCTCACCCCGGATCGACAGCCAAGAGACCCAGTACTTC
CASSPRIDSQETQYF
>TRBJ2-3|-|TRBV20-1|TRBD2
TGCAGTGCTAGAGTGCTAGCGGGGGGGACTAGCGATACGCAGTATTTT
CSARVLAGGTSDTQYF
>TRBJ2-3|-|TRBV28|TRBD2
TGTGCCAGCAGTTTGATAGCGGGAGGGGTAGCGGATACGCAGTATTTT
CASSLIAGGVADTQYF
>TRBJ2-1|-|TRBV4-1|TRBD2
TGCGCCAGCAGCCTTCCGGGGGGCAATGAGCAGTTCTTC
CASSLPGGNEQFF
>TRBJ2-2|-|TRBV6-5|-
TGTGCCAGCAGCACCCTAGGGGGGGACTTCACCGGGGAGCTGTTTTTT
CASSTLGGDFTGELFF
>TRBJ2-3|many|TRBV5-1|TRBD2
TGCGCCAGCAGCTTGGCCGCAGGGAGGGCCACAGATACGCAGTATTTT
CASSLAAGRATDTQYF
>TRBJ2-1|-|TRBV7-9|-
TGTGCCAGCAATCCGGTGGGGAACTCCTACAATGAGCAGTTCTTC
CASNPVGNSYNEQFF
>TRBJ1-2|-|TRBV13|-
TGTGCCAGCAGCCTGGGACCGGGCGGCTACACCTTC
CASSLGPGGYTF
>TRBJ1-2|-|TRBV15|TRBD1
TGTGCCACCAGCAGGGGACAGGATTATGGCTACACCTTC
CATSRGQDYGYTF
>TRBJ2-1|-|TRBV13|-
TGTGCCAGCAGCTTAGGGGCGTTGGGAGTAAGCAATGAGCAGTTCTTC
CASSLGALGVSNEQFF
>TRBJ1-1|few|TRBV6-6|-
TGTGCCAGCAGTTCTTATAACACTGAAGCTTTCTTT
CASSSYNTEAFF
>TRBJ2-3|few|TRBV7-3|-
TGTGCCAGCAGCTTAAACCATAGACTTGGCGATACGCAGTATTTT
CASSLNHRLGDTQYF
>TRBJ1-5|few|TRBV19|-
TGTGCCAGTAGTATAGACGGGTTCCCCAATCAGCCCCAGCATTTT
CASSIDGFPNQPQHF
>TRBJ2-5|-|TRBV7-2|TRBD1
TGTGCCAGCAGAACCGGGACAGGGGCCTTGGGAGAGACCCAGTACTTC
CASRTGTGALGETQYF
>TRBJ1-4|-|TRBV4-1|-
TGCGCCAGCAGCCACCCGATGACAGGTTACGCAACTAATGAAAAACTGTTTTTT
CASSHPMTGYATNEKLFF
>TRBJ1-4|few|TRBV5-1|-
TGCGCCAGCAGTGGCGACTTTGGGGAAAAACTGTTTTTT
CASSGDFGEKLFF
>TRBJ1-2|many|TRBV25-1|-
TGTGCCAGCAGTGAATATGGGGACATGGATGGCTACACCTTC
CASSEYGDMDGYTF
>TRBJ2-3|few|TRBV20-1|-
TGCAGTGCTAGAGATTGGGGACTTCACACAGATACGCAGTATTTT
CSARDWGLHTDTQYF
>TRBJ1-1|few|TRBV4-3|-
TGCGCCAGCAGCCAAGGGGCCCTCCCAGAGACTGAAGCTTTCTTT
CASSQGALPETEAFF
>TRBJ2-5|-|TRBV7-8|-
TGTGCCAGCAGCTTAAGTGGGGGCTACGAGACCCAGTACTTC
CASSLSGGYETQYF
>TRBJ2-7|many|TRBV5-1|TRBD2
TGCGCCAGCAGCCCGGGAAGCGGGGGTAGCTCCTACGAGCAGTACTTC
CASSPGSGGSSYEQYF
>TRBJ1-5|few|TRBV27|-
TGTGCCAGCAGGACTAGGGATCAGCCCCAGCATTTT
CASRTRDQPQHF
>TRBJ2-1|few|TRBV19|-
TGTGCCAGTAGTACCGGGACTTCCTACAATGAGCAGTTCTTC
CASSTGTSYNEQFF
>TRBJ2-7|once|TRBV28|TRBD1
TGTGCCGGCAGTTTAGGGACAGGGGGCCTCTACGAGCAGTACTTC
CAGSLGTGGLYEQYF
>TRBJ2-7|few|TRBV4-3|-
TGCGCCAGCAGCCAAGAGTGGGCGCACGAGCAGTACTTC
CASSQEWAHEQYF
>TRBJ1-1|-|TRBV20-1|-
TGCAGTGCTAGCCTTGGCCCCATGAACACTGAAGCTTTCTTT
CSASLGPMNTEAFF
>TRBJ2-1|many|TRBV19|TRBD1
TGTGCCAGTAGATGGGGACAGACAGCGGATGAGCAGTTCTTC
CASRWGQTADEQFF
>TRBJ2-2|-|TRBV27|TRBD2
TGTGCCAGCAGTTTATCCCCCAGCGGGGTGAACACCGGGGAGCTGTTTTTT
CASSLSPSGVNTGELFF
>TRBJ2-1|many|TRBV7-9|-
TGTGCCAGCACCGTAGGCAGCACCACTAATGAGCAGTTCTTC
CASTVGSTTNEQFF